What follows describes a single T cell receptor beta chain. The antigen is unknown. This sample was taken from a study of T cell responses to AZD1222 COVID-19 vaccine. Findings and limits, study-wide: Among the donors, most were white British and more were female, and clonal diversity was possibly underestimated. It was only a handful of AZD1222 recipients who were seropositive at baseline. The study found Spike-specific TCR breadth and depth rose after two AZD1222 doses.

The length of the CDR3 is 12 residues. After removal of 5 bases from V and 7 bases from J, the junction contained 5 bases not matched to a gene. Germline V CDR1 and CDR2: SGHNT, YYREEE (reference sequence). Repertoires were generated with immunoSEQ multiplex PCR, while TCRdb's copy carries only in-frame clones and drops some. The sample yields 99,000 or so clones, around 89% seen once. This specimen consisted of peripheral blood, obtained on day 0 of AZD1222 vaccination. This TCR was sampled from an adult in good health. The chain is built from TRBV5-4 and TRBJ1-2; 7 bases line up with TRBD1. The CDR3 nucleotides are TGTGCCAGCAGAGACAGGGCGGCTGGCTACACCTTC. The encoded protein is CASRDRAAGYTF.